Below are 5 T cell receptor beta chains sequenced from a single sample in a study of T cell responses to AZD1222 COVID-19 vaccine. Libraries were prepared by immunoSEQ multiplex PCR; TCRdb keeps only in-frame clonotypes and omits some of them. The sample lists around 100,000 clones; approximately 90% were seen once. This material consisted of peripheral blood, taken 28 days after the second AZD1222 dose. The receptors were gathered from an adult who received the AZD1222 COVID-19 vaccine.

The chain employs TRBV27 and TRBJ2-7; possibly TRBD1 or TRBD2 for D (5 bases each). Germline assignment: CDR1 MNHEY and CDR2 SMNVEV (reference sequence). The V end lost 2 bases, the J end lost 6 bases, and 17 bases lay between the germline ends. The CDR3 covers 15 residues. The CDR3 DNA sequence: TGTGCCAGCAGTTTAGGGGACCCAGGGATGGGCGAGCAGTACTTC. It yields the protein CASSLGDPGMGEQYF.

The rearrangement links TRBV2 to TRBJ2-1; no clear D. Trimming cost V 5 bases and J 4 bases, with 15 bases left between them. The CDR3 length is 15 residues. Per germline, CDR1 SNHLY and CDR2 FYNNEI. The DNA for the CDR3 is TGTGCCAGCAGTACTCCCTCGGTCGGTTACAATGAGCAGTTCTTC. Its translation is CASSTPSVGYNEQFF. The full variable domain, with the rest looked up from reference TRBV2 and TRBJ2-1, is EPEVTQTPSHQVTQMGQEVILRCVPISNHLYFYWYRQILGQKVEFLVSFYNNEISEKSEIFDDQFSVERPDGSNFTLKIRSTKLEDSAMYFCASSTPSVGYNEQFFGPGTRLTVL.

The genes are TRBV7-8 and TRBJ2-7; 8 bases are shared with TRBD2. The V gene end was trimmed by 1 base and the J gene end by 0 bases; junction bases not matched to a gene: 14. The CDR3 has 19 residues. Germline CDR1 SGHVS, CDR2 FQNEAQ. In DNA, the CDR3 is TGTGCCAGCAGCTTAGTGGTACCGACTACCAGCGGGAGCTCCTACGAGCAGTACTTC. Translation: CASSLVVPTTSGSSYEQYF.

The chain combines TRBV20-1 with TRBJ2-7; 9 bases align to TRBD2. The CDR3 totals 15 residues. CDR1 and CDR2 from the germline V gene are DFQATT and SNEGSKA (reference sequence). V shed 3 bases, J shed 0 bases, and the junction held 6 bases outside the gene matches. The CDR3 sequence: CSASIRAGGSYEQYF. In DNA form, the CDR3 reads TGCAGTGCTAGTATCCGAGCGGGAGGCTCCTACGAGCAGTACTTC.

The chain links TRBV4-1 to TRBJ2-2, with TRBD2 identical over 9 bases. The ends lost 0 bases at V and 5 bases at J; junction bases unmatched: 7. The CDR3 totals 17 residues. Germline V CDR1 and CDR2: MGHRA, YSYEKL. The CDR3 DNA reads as TGCGCCAGCAGCCAAGAAGGCGGGAGGGTCGGTACCGGGGAGCTGTTTTTT. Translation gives CASSQEGGRVGTGELFF.